Listed below are T cell receptor beta chains from one sample, sequenced in a study of coeliac disease. Only in-frame clones appear in the TCRdb table, and some are missing; sequencing was by immunoSEQ multiplex PCR. Found here are about 4,400 clones, roughly 74% of them singletons; the top ten hold just over 5%. The sequenced sample was lamina propria lymphocytes from the gut. Receptors originate from a woman younger than 30 with active celiac disease. The CDR3 runs from the conserved cysteine through the conserved F or W. A D gene is named only where the DNA matches it firmly. Not every row has a clone size; where given, it reads once, few, many or a size class.

TRBD2	TRBV27	once	TRBJ2-5	CASSSLTSGRVTETQYF	TGTGCCAGCAGTTCACTAACTAGCGGGAGGGTAACGGAGACCCAGTACTTC
TRBD1	TRBV6-5	.	TRBJ2-5	CASSWTGVETQYF	TGTGCCAGCAGTTGGACAGGGGTGGAGACCCAGTACTTC
.	TRBV20-1	.	TRBJ2-5	CSGRNQETQYF	TGCAGTGGGCGGAACCAAGAGACCCAGTACTTC
.	TRBV9	.	TRBJ1-3	CASSPYPDSSGNTIYF	TGTGCCAGCAGCCCCTACCCCGACAGCTCTGGAAACACCATATATTTT
TRBD2	TRBV10-2	.	TRBJ2-3	CASSRTSGDTQYF	TGCGCCAGCAGTCGGACTAGCGGAGATACGCAGTATTTT
.	TRBV27	.	TRBJ2-3	CASSLQQWRTDTQYF	TGTGCCAGCAGTTTACAACAGTGGAGGACAGATACGCAGTATTTT
.	TRBV19	.	TRBJ1-6	CASSIGGNSPLHF	TGTGCCAGTAGTATTGGGGGGAATTCACCCCTCCACTTT
.	TRBV4-1	.	TRBJ2-1	CASSQPTQGNNEQFF	TGCGCCAGCAGCCAACCGACACAGGGAAACAATGAGCAGTTCTTC
.	TRBV7-9	.	TRBJ2-1	CASSLGSNEQFF	TGTGCCAGCAGCTTAGGTAGCAATGAGCAGTTCTTC
.	TRBV4-1	once	TRBJ2-3	CASSQDLVASDTQYF	TGCGCCAGCAGCCAAGATCTGGTAGCTTCAGATACGCAGTATTTT
TRBD2	TRBV28	.	TRBJ2-3	CASTSGATDTQYF	TGTGCCAGCACTAGCGGGGCCACAGATACGCAGTATTTT
.	TRBV9	few	TRBJ2-7	CASSETGIDYEQYF	TGTGCCAGCAGCGAGACAGGAATCGACTACGAGCAGTACTTC
.	TRBV5-1	.	TRBJ2-1	CASREGSTTYNEQFF	TGCGCCAGCAGGGAGGGGTCAACCACTTACAATGAGCAGTTCTTC
TRBD2	TRBV5-4	.	TRBJ2-5	CASSLVAGGSQETQYF	TGTGCCAGCAGCTTGGTAGCGGGGGGATCCCAAGAGACCCAGTACTTC
.	TRBV5-1	once	TRBJ2-5	CASSLQGLRETQYF	TGCGCCAGCAGCCTCCAGGGACTCCGGGAGACCCAGTACTTC
TRBD2	TRBV4-2	few	TRBJ2-7	CASSQENSGGYEQYF	TGTGCCAGCAGCCAAGAAAACAGCGGGGGGTACGAGCAGTACTTC
.	TRBV5-4	.	TRBJ2-4	CASSLGEGVSSKNIQYF	TGTGCCAGCAGCTTGGGTGAGGGCGTTAGTTCCAAAAACATTCAGTACTTC
.	TRBV6-5	few	TRBJ1-5	CASSYEGGGPQHF	TGTGCCAGCAGTTACGAGGGAGGGGGGCCCCAGCATTTT
.	TRBV4-1	.	TRBJ2-7	CASSHAGLQFYEQYF	TGCGCCAGCAGCCACGCTGGCTTACAGTTCTACGAGCAGTACTTC
TRBD1	TRBV12-5	.	TRBJ1-2	CASGIGTGGYTF	TGTGCTAGTGGCATAGGGACAGGCGGCTACACCTTC
TRBD1	TRBV6-6	.	TRBJ1-2	CASSKGQGSDYGYTF	TGTGCCAGCAGTAAGGGACAGGGGAGCGACTATGGCTACACCTTC
.	TRBV28	.	TRBJ1-5	CASSGGRGQPQHF	TGTGCCAGCTCGGGGGGGCGGGGTCAGCCCCAGCATTTT
TRBD2	TRBV6-1	.	TRBJ2-1	CASSGQRGGYYNEQFF	TGTGCCAGCAGTGGTCAGCGGGGGGGGTACTACAATGAGCAGTTCTTC
.	TRBV7-7	once	TRBJ2-5	CASSLGHRETQYF	TGTGCTAGCAGCTTAGGACATCGGGAGACCCAGTACTTC
TRBD1	TRBV4-2	once	TRBJ1-6	CASSPDGQGPSPLHF	TGTGCCAGCAGCCCGGACGGACAGGGCCCGTCACCCCTCCACTTT
TRBD1	TRBV10-3	.	TRBJ1-1	CAISKSPGTGDEGSVAEAFF	TGTGCCATCTCGAAGAGTCCCGGGACAGGGGACGAAGGGTCAGTCGCTGAAGCTTTCTTT
TRBD2	TRBV6-4	once	TRBJ2-1	CASSDQAGDYNEQFF	TGTGCCAGCAGTGACCAAGCGGGGGACTACAATGAGCAGTTCTTC
.	TRBV5-4	.	TRBJ1-2	CASSRLGPPNYGYTF	TGTGCCAGCAGCCGGTTGGGGCCCCCGAACTATGGCTACACCTTC
TRBD2	TRBV18	.	TRBJ2-1	CASSPGLGTSGSNEQFF	TGTGCCAGCTCACCAGGACTTGGGACTAGCGGGAGCAATGAGCAGTTCTTC
.	TRBV6-5	few	TRBJ2-1	CASSIRVAPYNEQFF	TGTGCCAGCAGTATCAGGGTCGCACCCTACAATGAGCAGTTCTTC
.	TRBV7-7	once	TRBJ2-5	CASSLLGSGQETQYF	TGTGCTAGCAGCTTATTAGGCAGCGGCCAAGAGACCCAGTACTTC
TRBD1	TRBV28	.	TRBJ1-4	CASSRKDRGNEKLFF	TGTGCCAGCAGTAGAAAGGACAGGGGAAATGAAAAACTGTTTTTT
.	TRBV19	.	TRBJ1-6	CASSISGDNSPLHF	TGTGCCAGTAGTATTTCAGGGGATAATTCACCCCTCCACTTT
TRBD1	TRBV7-6	.	TRBJ2-5	CASSLVTGEKETQYF	TGTGCCAGCAGCTTAGTCACAGGGGAGAAAGAGACCCAGTACTTC
.	TRBV4-2	.	TRBJ1-1	CASSRRDMNTEAFF	TGTGCCAGCAGCCGGAGGGATATGAACACTGAAGCTTTCTTT
.	TRBV7-2	.	TRBJ2-7	CASSFDRITYEQYF	TGTGCCAGCAGCTTTGACAGGATCACCTACGAGCAGTACTTC
.	TRBV13	few	TRBJ2-3	CASSLERDTQYF	TGTGCCAGCAGCTTAGAGAGAGATACGCAGTATTTT
TRBD1	TRBV5-6	.	TRBJ2-1	CASSAGTATYNEQFF	TGTGCCAGCAGTGCCGGGACAGCAACCTACAATGAGCAGTTCTTC
TRBD2	TRBV6-5	few	TRBJ2-7	CASSYGGDAAYEQYF	TGTGCCAGCAGTTACGGGGGGGACGCCGCCTACGAGCAGTACTTC
.	TRBV7-8	.	TRBJ2-7	CASSSGTYEQYF	TGTGCCAGCAGCTCGGGGACCTACGAGCAGTACTTC
.	TRBV28	.	TRBJ1-3	CASHKLLAGNTIYF	TGTGCCAGTCATAAACTACTGGCTGGAAACACCATATATTTT
TRBD1	TRBV6-5	.	TRBJ2-2	CASSYETGETGELFF	TGTGCCAGCAGTTACGAGACAGGGGAAACCGGGGAGCTGTTTTTC
.	TRBV30	once	TRBJ2-5	CAWSVPETQYF	TGTGCCTGGAGTGTCCCTGAGACCCAGTACTTC
.	TRBV9	.	TRBJ1-2	CASSYGQNYGYTF	TGTGCCAGCAGCTACGGACAGAACTATGGCTACACCTTC
.	TRBV19	.	TRBJ2-2	CASRAFAAGVGELFF	TGTGCCAGTCGCGCCTTCGCGGCCGGTGTCGGGGAGCTGTTTTTT
TRBD1	TRBV4-2	.	TRBJ1-4	CASSQEGQGQKLFF	TGTGCCAGCAGCCAAGAAGGACAGGGTCAAAAACTGTTTTTT
.	TRBV7-2	.	TRBJ2-7	CASSKSGTRMGEQYF	TGTGCCAGCAGTAAATCCGGGACTCGCATGGGGGAGCAGTACTTC
.	TRBV9	.	TRBJ1-3	CASSTPGSGNTIYF	TGTGCCAGCAGCACACCCGGGTCAGGAAACACCATATATTTT
TRBD2	TRBV28	.	TRBJ2-7	CASSSGGYEQYF	TGTGCCAGCTCTAGCGGGGGGTACGAGCAGTACTTC
.	TRBV7-2	.	TRBJ1-2	CASSSYRDGYTF	TGTGCCAGCAGCTCCTACAGGGATGGCTACACCTTC
TRBD1	TRBV7-2	few	TRBJ1-1	CASSLAATGDTEAFF	TGTGCCAGCAGCTTAGCAGCGACAGGGGACACTGAAGCTTTCTTT
.	TRBV6-4	.	TRBJ1-2	CASVGAANGYTF	TGTGCCAGCGTTGGGGCGGCTAATGGCTACACCTTC
TRBD1	TRBV18	.	TRBJ1-5	CASSPPGQGVGNQPQHF	TGTGCCAGCTCACCACCCGGACAGGGTGTGGGCAATCAGCCCCAGCATTTT